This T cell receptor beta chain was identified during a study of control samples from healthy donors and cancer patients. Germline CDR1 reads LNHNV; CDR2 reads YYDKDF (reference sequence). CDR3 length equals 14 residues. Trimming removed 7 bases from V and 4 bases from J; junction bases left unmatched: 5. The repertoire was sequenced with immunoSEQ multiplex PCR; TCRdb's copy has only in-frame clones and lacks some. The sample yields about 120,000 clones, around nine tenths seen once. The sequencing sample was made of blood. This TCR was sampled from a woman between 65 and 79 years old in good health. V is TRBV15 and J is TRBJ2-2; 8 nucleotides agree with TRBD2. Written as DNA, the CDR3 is TGTGCCACCAAGCGCCTAGCGGGCACCGGGGAGCTGTTTTTT. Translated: CATKRLAGTGELFF.